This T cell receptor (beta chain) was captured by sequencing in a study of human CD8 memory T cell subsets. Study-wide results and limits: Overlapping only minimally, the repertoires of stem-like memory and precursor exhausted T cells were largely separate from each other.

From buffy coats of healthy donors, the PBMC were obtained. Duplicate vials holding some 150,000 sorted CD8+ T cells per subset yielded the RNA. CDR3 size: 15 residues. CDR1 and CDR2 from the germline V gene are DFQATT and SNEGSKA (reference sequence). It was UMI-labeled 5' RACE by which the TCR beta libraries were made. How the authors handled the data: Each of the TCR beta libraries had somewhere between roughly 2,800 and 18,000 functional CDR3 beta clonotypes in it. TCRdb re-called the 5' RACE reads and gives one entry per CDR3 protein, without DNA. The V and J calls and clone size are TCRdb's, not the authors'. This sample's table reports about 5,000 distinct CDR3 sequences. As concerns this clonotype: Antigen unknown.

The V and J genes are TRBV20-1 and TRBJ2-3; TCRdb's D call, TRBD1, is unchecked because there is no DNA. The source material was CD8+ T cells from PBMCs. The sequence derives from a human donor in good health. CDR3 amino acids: CSAPGQEDSTDTQYF.